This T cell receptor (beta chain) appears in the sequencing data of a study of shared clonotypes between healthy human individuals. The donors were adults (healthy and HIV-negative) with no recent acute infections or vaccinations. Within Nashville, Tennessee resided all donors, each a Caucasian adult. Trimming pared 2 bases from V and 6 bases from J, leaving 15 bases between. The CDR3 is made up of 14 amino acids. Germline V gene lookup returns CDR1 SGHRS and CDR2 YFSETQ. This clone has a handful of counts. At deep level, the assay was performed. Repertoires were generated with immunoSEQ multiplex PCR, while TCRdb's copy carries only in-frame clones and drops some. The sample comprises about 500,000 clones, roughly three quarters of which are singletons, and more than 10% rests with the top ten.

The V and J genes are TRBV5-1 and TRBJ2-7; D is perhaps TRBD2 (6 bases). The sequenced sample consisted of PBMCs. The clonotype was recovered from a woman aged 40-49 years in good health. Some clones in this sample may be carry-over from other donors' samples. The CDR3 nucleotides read TGCGCCAGCAGCTTCGTGGGGGGAAGGGGCGAGCAGTACTTC. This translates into CASSFVGGRGEQYF.